This T cell receptor (beta chain) emerged from a study of response to subunit inactivated influenza vaccine. Study-wide results and caveats: The authors suggested that few new T cells are recruited per seasonal influenza vaccination.

The CDR3 contains 15 residues. Between the trimmed V and J ends, which lost 6 bases and 1 base, there was a span of 14 bases. TCRdb re-derived calls from the RT-PCR reads in MiXCR, one entry per CDR3 protein. The profile shows under 850,000 distinct CDR3 sequences, roughly 18% of them singletons. This clonotype has only a few counts. Its antigen is still unknown. This sample comprised PBMCs from blood, obtained less than 6 days after vaccination. The source is a man aged 45-60 years who received an inactivated influenza vaccine. The J gene is TRBJ2-3, the V gene TRBV12-3 or TRBV12-4; D is possibly TRBD1 or TRBD2 (5 bases each). The DNA of the CDR3 is TGTGCCAGCAGCTCCGGGACGGCAGGCACAGATACGCAGTATTTT. It specifies CASSSGTAGTDTQYF.